The 23 T cell receptor beta chains in this list originate from one sample, sequenced in a study of regulatory T cells in long-lasting Graves disease. iRepertoire HTBI primers and Arm-PCR of CDR3 regions built TCR beta libraries. TCRdb re-called the multiplex PCR reads through MiXCR, storing one row per CDR3 protein. Of a few hundred thousand distinct CDR3 sequences listed, around 11% are singletons. The sample's time point: newly diagnosed GD, antithyroid drugs for less than 3 months. PBMC RNA was the source of the TCR library. These data also featured in a second study, about T cells in Graves' hyperthyroidism and ophthalmopathy.

Sequences were derived from peripheral blood mononuclear cells (PBMCs), sampled at new diagnosis, from a patient treated with antithyroid drugs. The receptors shown here come from a young woman with Graves disease.

At least ten counts were recorded for this clonotype. The genes are TRBV2 and TRBJ2-7; 7 bases are a match to TRBD1. This CDR3 is built from 13 residues. Germline V gives CDR1 SNHLY, CDR2 FYNNEI. V trimming: 5 bases; J trimming: 3 bases; junction bases outside the gene matches: 4. The CDR3: CASSRQGNYEQYV. DNA of the CDR3: TGTGCCAGCAGTCGACAGGGAAACTACGAGCAGTACGTC.

This clonotype appeared a few times. The CDR3: CAISDPTGVSNEQFF. The CDR3 coding sequence is TGTGCCATCAGTGACCCGACAGGGGTTAGCAATGAGCAGTTCTTC. The J gene is TRBJ2-1, the V gene TRBV10-3, with 8 bases aligning to TRBD1. The CDR3 spans 15 residues. The V gene end was trimmed by 3 bases and the J gene end by 6 bases; junction bases not matched to a gene: 7. Germline V gene data show CDR1 as ENHRY and CDR2 as SYGVKD.

At least ten counts were recorded for this clonotype. This rearrangement joins TRBV7-2 to TRBJ2-7; tentative D call: TRBD2 (6 bases). CDR3 length: 15 residues. V lost 3 bases and J lost 3, with 15 bases in between. In germline, CDR1 is SGHTA, CDR2 FQGNSA. In DNA, the CDR3 is TGTGCCAGCAGCTTTCCTGGAGGGAACATCTACGAGCAGTACTTC. Its protein product is CASSFPGGNIYEQYF.

This clonotype was counted at least ten times. CDR3 sequence reads: CASSRTSGRHEQFF. The CDR3 DNA reads TGTGCCAGCAGTAGGACTAGCGGGAGACATGAGCAGTTCTTC. This sequence joins TRBV12-3 or TRBV12-4 and TRBJ2-1; 13 positions match TRBD2. J was trimmed by 8 bases and V by 5 bases; bases with no gene match: 3. This CDR3 has 14 residues.

This clonotype came up a few times. The chain couples TRBV18 to TRBJ2-5; 8 bases are a match to TRBD1. Trimming at V came to 4 bases and at J to 5 bases, leaving 15 bases not matched to a gene. CDR3 length: 17 amino acids. CDR1 is KGHSH, CDR2 LQKENI, per germline. The CDR3, as DNA: TGTGCCAGCTCACGAATTGGCCCCGGACAGGGATACGAGACCCAGTACTTC. Its translation: CASSRIGPGQGYETQYF.

This clonotype has more than one count but fewer than ten. The V and J genes are TRBV10-3 and TRBJ2-1; D call uncertain. Between the trimmed V and J ends, which lost 10 bases and 3 bases, there was a span of 22 bases. The CDR3 totals 16 residues. Germline CDR1 reads ENHRY; CDR2 reads SYGVKD. CDR3 nucleotides: TGTGCCAGCAGCCCCACTCCCAACCTTTTCTACAATGAGCAGTTCTTC. This encodes CASSPTPNLFYNEQFF.

The sample holds many counts of this clonotype. CDR3: CASSPSGTGITEAFF. As DNA, the CDR3 is TGTGCCAGCAGCCCCAGCGGGACAGGGATCACTGAAGCTTTCTTT. V usage is TRBV7-3 and J usage is TRBJ1-1; TRBD1 aligns across 9 bases. This CDR3 has 15 amino acids. The J segment lost 4 bases and the V segment lost 5 bases, leaving 8 bases of the junction unmatched. The germline V gene encodes CDR1 SGHTA and CDR2 FQGTGA.

In its sample, this clonotype was seen a few times. The chain recombines TRBV20-1 with TRBJ1-2, with 7 bases that match TRBD1. The CDR3 contains 15 residues. Germline V CDR1 and CDR2: DFQATT, SNEGSKA (reference sequence). J gave up 4 bases and V 4 bases, and 12 bases lay outside the gene matches. CDR3 sequence: CSAITGTEEFYGYTF. The CDR3 DNA is TGCAGTGCTATTACCGGGACAGAAGAATTCTATGGCTACACCTTC.

This clonotype was observed many times. The V gene is TRBV2, the J gene TRBJ1-4, with D maybe TRBD1 (6 bases). In germline, CDR1 is SNHLY, CDR2 FYNNEI. The CDR3 has 14 amino acids. Trimming took 6 bases from V and 5 from J, leaving 13 bases between them. The CDR3 DNA follows: TGTGCCAGCAGAGGGATCAGGGGAAATGAAAAACTGTTTTTT. Its protein product is CASRGIRGNEKLFF.

This clonotype was observed at least ten times. The chain is built from TRBV27 and TRBJ2-4; TRBD2 matches at 7 bases. The CDR3 runs 14 residues. From germline, CDR1 is MNHEY and CDR2 SMNVEV (reference sequence). V gave up 6 bases and J gave up 2 bases; unmatched junction bases: 4. The CDR3: CASSAGVSKNIQYF. As DNA, the CDR3 is TGTGCCAGCAGCGCGGGGGTCTCCAAAAACATTCAGTACTTC.

This clonotype was counted ten times or more. V usage is TRBV5-1 and J usage is TRBJ2-1; 9 bases agree with TRBD2. CDR1 is SGHRS, CDR2 YFSETQ, per germline. V lost 3 bases and J lost 7; bases outside the gene matches: 14. The CDR3 extends over 17 amino acids. Here the CDR3 reads CASSSFGLAGVRNEQFF. In DNA form, the CDR3 reads TGCGCCAGCAGCTCTTTCGGATTAGCGGGAGTAAGAAATGAGCAGTTCTTC.

V usage is TRBV20-1 and J usage is TRBJ2-5, with D possibly TRBD2 on 7 matching bases. Looked up from germline, CDR1 is DFQATT and CDR2 is SNEGSKA (reference sequence). V dropped 6 bases and J dropped 1 base, with 15 bases sitting between them. The CDR3 is 14 amino acids. This CDR3 is CSAGVGGAQETQYF. The CDR3 nucleotides read TGCAGTGCGGGTGTTGGGGGGGCCCAAGAGACCCAGTACTTC.

This clonotype was seen at least ten times. The chain is built from TRBV2 and TRBJ1-2; a possible D gene is TRBD1 (6 bases). The germline gives CDR1 SNHLY, CDR2 FYNNEI. This CDR3 contains 13 residues. Trimming took off 5 bases at V and 4 bases at J, with 11 bases between the two ends. CDR3 sequence: CASSTQGVYGYTF. CDR3 DNA: TGTGCCAGCAGTACACAGGGCGTCTATGGCTACACCTTC.

There are a few counts of this clonotype. The chain is built from TRBV24-1 and TRBJ1-2; 7 bases align to TRBD1. V gave up 1 base and J gave up 1 base; unmatched junction bases: 11. Germline CDR1 KGHDR, CDR2 SFDVKD. The CDR3 spans 18 residues. The CDR3 loop reads CATSDFSRQGDFNYGYTF. In DNA, the CDR3 is TGTGCCACCAGTGATTTTTCGCGACAGGGTGATTTTAACTATGGCTACACCTTC.

This clonotype was recorded once. Since a far larger clone is one base different, this is likely a read error. The V and J genes are TRBV11-2 and TRBJ2-5; D is ambiguous. This CDR3 is built from 13 residues. In germline, CDR1 is SGHAT, CDR2 FQNNGV. V was clipped by 5 bases and J by 5 bases, with 12 bases between them. The CDR3 sequence is CASSARSIETQYF. Here the CDR3 DNA reads TGTGCCAGCAGCGCACGCTCGATCGAGACCCAGTACTTC.

This clonotype was picked up many times. The gene calls are TRBV6-2 or TRBV6-3 and TRBJ2-2, with D tentatively TRBD2 (5 bases). V shed 0 bases and J shed 5 bases, with 13 bases lying between them. The CDR3 totals 16 residues. Germline V gives CDR1 MNHEY, CDR2 SVGEGT. As DNA, the CDR3 is TGTGCCAGCAGTTACTCCTCCACGGGGATGACCGGGGAGCTGTTTTTT. Amino acids: CASSYSSTGMTGELFF.

This clonotype was counted only a few times. This chain links TRBV19 with TRBJ2-1; TRBD2 matches 7 bases. This CDR3 is 14 amino acids long. V dropped 4 bases and J dropped 7; count of bases not matched to a gene: 7. Germline CDR1 reads LNHDA; CDR2 reads SQIVND (reference sequence). The chain's CDR3 is CASSTVLAPNEQFF. The CDR3 region has the DNA TGTGCCAGTAGTACCGTACTAGCGCCTAATGAGCAGTTCTTC.

This clonotype was seen ten or more times. The V and J genes are TRBV7-2 and TRBJ2-7; TRBD2 aligns across 7 bases. There are 17 residues in the CDR3. Germline lookup yields CDR1 SGHTA and CDR2 FQGNSA. J was trimmed by 0 bases and V by 3 bases; bases with no gene match: 11. The chain's CDR3 is CASSFHAGLLVSYEQYF. The DNA of the CDR3 is TGTGCCAGCAGCTTCCATGCGGGACTACTTGTCTCCTACGAGCAGTACTTC.

This clonotype came up a few times. The chain uses TRBV29-1 and TRBJ1-2, with TRBD1 matching 8 bases. The germline V gene encodes CDR1 SQVTM and CDR2 ANQGSEA. CDR3 length: 12 amino acids. The V and J ends lost 6 bases and 7 bases, in that order; junction bases with no gene match: 7. CDR3 in amino acids: CSVAGGAGGYTF. CDR3 nucleotides: TGCAGCGTGGCAGGGGGCGCGGGTGGCTACACCTTC.

The CDR3 sequence is CSAHSGANVLTF. The CDR3 DNA reads as TGCAGTGCTCACTCTGGGGCCAACGTCCTGACTTTC. V gene TRBV20-1 combines with J gene TRBJ2-6; D is unresolved. This CDR3 is 12 amino acids long. Germline V gene lookup returns CDR1 DFQATT and CDR2 SNEGSKA (reference sequence). The V end lost 5 bases, the J end lost 0 bases, and 2 bases lay between the germline ends.

This clonotype has a count of ten or more. CDR3 protein: CSARGQRRNNEQFF. CDR3 in DNA: TGCAGTGCCAGGGGGCAGCGTCGAAACAATGAGCAGTTCTTC. J is TRBJ2-1 and V is TRBV20-1; 8 positions match TRBD1. Germline-derived CDR1 and CDR2 are DFQATT and SNEGSKA (reference sequence). V trimming: 6 bases; J trimming: 5 bases; junction bases outside the gene matches: 9. The CDR3 loop spans 14 amino acids.

The J gene is TRBJ2-2, the V gene TRBV6-1; TRBD1 might be the D (5 bases). Germline values: CDR1 MNHNS, CDR2 SASEGT. The V gene lost 6 bases and the J gene lost 1 base, with 9 bases spanning the gap. The CDR3 sequence is 14 residues long. CDR3: CASRWQGNTGELFF. The CDR3 DNA reads as TGTGCCAGCAGGTGGCAGGGGAACACCGGGGAGCTGTTTTTT.

This clonotype occurred a few times. The chain carries TRBV4-2 and TRBJ2-1, with TRBD1 matching 8 bases. From germline, CDR1 is LGHNA and CDR2 YNFKEQ. J was trimmed by 6 bases and V by 1 base; bases with no gene match: 11. The CDR3 consists of 17 residues. The CDR3 DNA sequence: TGTGCCAGCAGCCAAGGGACCCAACAGGGGGTGGGCAATGAGCAGTTCTTC. It yields the protein CASSQGTQQGVGNEQFF.